These 10 T cell receptor beta chains were all obtained from the same sample, sequenced in a study of blood T cell repertoires in COVID-19. The data were produced by immunoSEQ multiplex PCR, yet TCRdb's version contains in-frame clones alone and is incomplete. In the table there are 350,000 or so clones, about nine tenths of which are singletons. Material for sequencing was peripheral blood. Receptors originate from a woman aged 25 to 45 with COVID-19, enrolled during active disease.

Of note for this clone: The sample carries other DNA sequences with the same CDR3. V gene TRBV27 combines with J gene TRBJ1-1, with D tentatively TRBD1 (5 bases). This CDR3 contains 14 residues. V lost 3 bases to trimming and J lost 1 base, with 9 bases between them. CDR1 MNHEY and CDR2 SMNVEV come from the germline V gene (reference sequence). CDR3 amino acids: CASSFLGGNTEAFF. The CDR3 coding sequence is TGTGCCAGCAGTTTCCTGGGGGGGAACACTGAAGCTTTCTTT.

With regard to this clone: Other DNA sequences from this sample encode an identical CDR3 as well. The chain combines TRBV4-1 with TRBJ1-4; D is possibly TRBD1 (5 bases). CDR3 length equals 15 residues. Germline V gives CDR1 MGHRA, CDR2 YSYEKL. The V and J ends lost 0 bases and 3 bases respectively, with 8 bases between them. The CDR3 is CASSQDRGANEKLFF. The CDR3 DNA is TGCGCCAGCAGCCAAGATCGGGGGGCTAATGAAAAACTGTTTTTT.

The chain combines TRBV7-9 with TRBJ2-1; possible D gene TRBD1, 5 bases. The CDR3 has 13 amino acids. The germline V gene encodes CDR1 SEHNR and CDR2 FQNEAQ (reference sequence). The V and J ends lost 5 bases and 8 bases respectively, with 13 bases between them. The CDR3 sequence: CASSASLGDEQFF. CDR3 nucleotide sequence: TGTGCCAGCAGCGCCAGCCTAGGGGATGAGCAGTTCTTC.

This chain connects TRBV30 to TRBJ2-6, with unresolved D. Germline CDR1 reads GTSNPN; CDR2 reads SVGIG (reference sequence). V was clipped by 7 bases and J by 0 bases, with 10 bases between them. The CDR3 has 14 amino acids. The CDR3 reads CASQKLSGANVLTF. DNA of the CDR3: TGTGCCTCACAGAAACTCTCTGGGGCCAACGTCCTGACTTTC.

The chain is built from TRBV27 and TRBJ2-5; a weak D match, TRBD1 (5 bases). The CDR3 is made up of 14 amino acids. The V gene's germline CDR1 is MNHEY and CDR2 SMNVEV (reference sequence). Trimming shortened V by 0 bases and J by 4 bases, and 9 bases separated the two germline ends. CDR3 region: CASSLSQGTETQYF. CDR3 bases: TGTGCCAGCAGTTTATCGCAGGGCACAGAGACCCAGTACTTC.

This clone occurred a few times. The chain has TRBV29-1 and TRBJ2-5; TRBD2 aligns across 14 bases. The CDR3 spans 17 residues. The germline gives CDR1 SQVTM, CDR2 ANQGSEA. V shed 0 bases and J 5 bases; nucleotides not matched to a gene: 8. The CDR3 sequence: CSVEDWTSGGHRETQYF. The CDR3 bases are TGCAGCGTTGAAGATTGGACTAGCGGGGGGCATAGGGAGACCCAGTACTTC.

This sequence joins TRBV5-4 and TRBJ2-5; a possible D gene is TRBD1 (5 bases). The germline V and J ends were trimmed by 4 bases and 2 bases, with 15 bases remaining between them. Germline assignment: CDR1 SGHNT and CDR2 YYREEE (reference sequence). CDR3 length equals 15 residues. The chain's CDR3 is CASSGMARDQETQYF. In nucleotides, the CDR3 is TGTGCCAGCAGCGGGATGGCCAGGGATCAAGAGACCCAGTACTTC.

V usage is TRBV9 and J usage is TRBJ2-3; 7 bases agree with TRBD2. The CDR3 spans 14 residues. Germline CDR1 and CDR2: SGDLS and YYNGEE. The trim removed 5 bases at V and 1 base at J, leaving 4 bases unmatched. CDR3 sequence (DNA): TGTGCCAGCAGTCCTGGGGGGGGCACAGATACGCAGTATTTT. Its translation is CASSPGGGTDTQYF.

The rearrangement uses TRBV11-1 and TRBJ2-7; D call uncertain. Germline V gene data show CDR1 as SGHAT and CDR2 as FQDESV (reference sequence). V dropped 1 base and J dropped 7 bases, with 8 bases sitting between them. The CDR3 consists of 12 residues. The CDR3 here is CASSLGPWEQYF. The CDR3 DNA reads TGTGCCAGCAGCTTAGGGCCATGGGAGCAGTACTTC.

The chain is built from TRBV2 and TRBJ2-2, with 7 bases that match TRBD2. The V and J ends lost 5 bases and 0 bases, in that order; junction bases with no gene match: 9. Germline V gene data show CDR1 as SNHLY and CDR2 as FYNNEI. The CDR3 extends over 17 amino acids. The CDR3 coding sequence is TGTGCCAGCAGTCCGACTAGCCCGTATACGAACACCGGGGAGCTGTTTTTT. This gives the protein CASSPTSPYTNTGELFF.